This is a list of T cell receptor beta chains from one sample in a study of blood T cell repertoires in COVID-19. This table comes from immunoSEQ multiplex PCR, and its TCRdb copy is limited to in-frame clones, with some not included. There are some 130,000 clones in the sample; roughly 86% occur only once, and 10% to 12% lies in the top ten. Sequencing used peripheral blood. All receptors derive from a woman in her 70s with COVID-19, enrolled during active disease. Both conserved end residues are part of each CDR3.

j_call v_call cdr3_aa
TRBJ2-1 TRBV28 CASSLPQGDTYNEQFF
TRBJ2-1 TRBV6-5 CASSPLAGAYNEQFF
TRBJ2-5 TRBV7-9 CASSPVKETQYF
TRBJ2-3 TRBV7-2 CASSWGRADTQYF
TRBJ2-7 TRBV29-1 CSAQTGRLTEQYF
TRBJ1-6 TRBV3-1/TRBV3-2 CASSRTGDLLHF
TRBJ2-3 TRBV1 CTSSQDALRAKWQDTQYF
TRBJ1-2 TRBV6-6 CASSPNGAVGYGYTF
TRBJ1-1 TRBV19 CASSIAGAFTEAFF
TRBJ2-1 TRBV11-3 CASSPGLAGNEQFF
TRBJ1-2 TRBV2 CASSEGSQYNYGYTF
TRBJ2-3 TRBV9 CASSVGHRISTDTQYF
TRBJ1-1 TRBV7-8 CASSLPYGGDTEAFF
TRBJ2-3 TRBV6-5 CASSYSRATDTQYF
TRBJ1-6 TRBV7-9 CASSLEPGTVYYNSPLHF
TRBJ1-2 TRBV18 CASSPEQGNGYTF
TRBJ1-3 TRBV7-2 CASSLDRGRGNTIYF
TRBJ2-7 TRBV7-2 CASSLTTNSYEQYF
TRBJ2-5 TRBV12-3/TRBV12-4 CASSFRGRETQYF
TRBJ1-1 TRBV29-1 CSVPRVGGTEAFF
TRBJ1-2 TRBV5-6 CASSPLGTAANYGYTF
TRBJ2-1 TRBV10-3 CAIRGDLNSYNEQFF
TRBJ1-4 TRBV5-1 CASSLDLGSAVEKLFF
TRBJ1-2 TRBV6-5 CASSPRQGAYGYTF
TRBJ2-3 TRBV1 CTSSQDLSGTDTQYF
TRBJ1-1 TRBV6-5 CASNPGAEAFF
TRBJ1-2 TRBV7-8 CASSSGQGDYGYTF
TRBJ2-7 TRBV11-1 CASSLRLAGGQSKQYF
TRBJ1-1 TRBV7-9 CASLRHENTEAFF
TRBJ1-3 TRBV11-2 CASSLRSGYTGNTIYF
TRBJ2-1 TRBV2 CASAIAGGLREQFF
TRBJ1-6 TRBV2 CASSDVQGISSYNSPLHF
TRBJ1-2 TRBV30 CAWSEGYGYTF
TRBJ2-3 TRBV27 CASSLSMRGVTDTQYF
TRBJ1-2 TRBV11-2 CASSSRTPRGGYTF
TRBJ1-2 TRBV5-1 CASSLLADYGYTF
TRBJ1-6 TRBV6-5 CASSYSEGNYSPLHF